The TCR beta chain described here comes from a study of post-analysis software for immune sequencing data. Tagging with unique molecular identifiers was a feature of the TCR beta cDNA libraries. Input of about 0.95 to 10 million T cells yielded some 500,000 cDNA molecules. Using its own MiXCR run on the PCR reads, TCRdb lists one record per CDR3 protein. Counted here are about 810,000 distinct CDR3 sequences, approximately 50% occurring once; the ten biggest clones make up over 4%. Study outcomes and limitations: Roughly five TRBV segments appeared more often in patients than in controls, and TRBV5-6, TRBV5-1 and TRBV20-1 were among these. Batch-matched samples strongly co-clustered by F measure. The normalized Chao1 diversity of multiple sclerosis patients was significantly lower than that of controls.

For this clonotype: The antigen is undetermined.

The CDR3 totals 14 residues. The V and J ends lost 3 bases and 11 bases, in that order; junction bases with no gene match: 11. Germline lookup yields CDR1 DFQATT and CDR2 SNEGSKA (reference sequence). The sequence derives from a girl aged 5-17 years with multiple sclerosis. The chain recombines TRBV20-1 with TRBJ2-5, with 11 bases aligning to TRBD2. Sequenced sample: blood. CDR3 loop: CSASTTSGVREQYF. The CDR3, as DNA: TGCAGTGCTAGTACGACTAGCGGGGTTCGGGAGCAGTACTTC.